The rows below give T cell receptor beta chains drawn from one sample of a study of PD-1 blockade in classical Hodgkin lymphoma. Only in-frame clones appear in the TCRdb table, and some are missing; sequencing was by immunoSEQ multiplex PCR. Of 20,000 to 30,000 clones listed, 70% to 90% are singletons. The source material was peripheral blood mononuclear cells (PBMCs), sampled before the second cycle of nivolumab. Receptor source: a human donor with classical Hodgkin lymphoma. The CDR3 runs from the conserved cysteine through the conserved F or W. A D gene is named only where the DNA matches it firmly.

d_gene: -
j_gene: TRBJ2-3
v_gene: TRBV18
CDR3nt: TGTGCCAGCTCACCACTCGGGGCCGGCACAGATACGCAGTATTTT
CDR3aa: CASSPLGAGTDTQYF

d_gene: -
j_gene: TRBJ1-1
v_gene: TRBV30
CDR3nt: TGTGCCTGGAGTGTACGTCCGGGAATGAACACTGAAGCTTTCTTT
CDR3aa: CAWSVRPGMNTEAFF

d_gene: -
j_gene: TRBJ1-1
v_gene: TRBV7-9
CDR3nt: TGTGCCAGCAGCTACCAGGGCCTACGGACTGAAGCTTTCTTT
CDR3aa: CASSYQGLRTEAFF

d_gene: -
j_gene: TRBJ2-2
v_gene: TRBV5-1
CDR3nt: TGCGCCAGCAGCTCCCTCGGCCAGGTGTCCGGGGAGCTGTTTTTT
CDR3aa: CASSSLGQVSGELFF

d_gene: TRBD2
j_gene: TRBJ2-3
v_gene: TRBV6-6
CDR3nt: TGTGCCACCCAGCGGGGAACCAGCACAGATACGCAGTATTTT
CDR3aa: CATQRGTSTDTQYF

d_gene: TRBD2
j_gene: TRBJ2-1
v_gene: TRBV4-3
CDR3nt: TGCGCCAGCAGCCAAGATTCGGGGGGGGGCAGGGATGAGCAGTTCTTC
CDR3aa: CASSQDSGGGRDEQFF

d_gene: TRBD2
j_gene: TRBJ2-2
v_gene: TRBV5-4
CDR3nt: TGTGCCAGCAGCCCCTTAGCGGGGGGGAACACCGGGGAGCTGTTTTTT
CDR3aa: CASSPLAGGNTGELFF

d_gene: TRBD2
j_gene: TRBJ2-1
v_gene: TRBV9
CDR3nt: TGTGCCAGCAGCGTAGTTAGCGGGGGTCCCCAATCCTACAATGAGCAGTTCTTC
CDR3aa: CASSVVSGGPQSYNEQFF

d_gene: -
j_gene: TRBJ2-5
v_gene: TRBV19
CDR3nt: TGTGCCAGTAGTACCAATCCGGGACACCAAGAGACCCAGTACTTC
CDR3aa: CASSTNPGHQETQYF

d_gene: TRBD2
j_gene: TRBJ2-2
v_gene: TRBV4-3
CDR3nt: TGCGCCAGCAGCCAAGCGGGACTAGCGTTGAACACCGGGGAGCTGTTTTTT
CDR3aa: CASSQAGLALNTGELFF

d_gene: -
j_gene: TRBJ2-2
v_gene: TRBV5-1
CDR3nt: TGCGCCAGCAGCTTGCAGGGTGCGAACACCGGGGAGCTGTTTTTT
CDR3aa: CASSLQGANTGELFF

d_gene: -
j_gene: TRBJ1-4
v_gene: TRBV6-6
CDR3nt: TGTGCCAGCAGTTACAGGGGCGGGGATGAAAAACTGTTTTTT
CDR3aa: CASSYRGGDEKLFF

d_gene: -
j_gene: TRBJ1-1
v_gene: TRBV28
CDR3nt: TGTGCCAGCAGTTTACTCGCAGGGGAAGGGGACACTGAAGCTTTCTTT
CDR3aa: CASSLLAGEGDTEAFF

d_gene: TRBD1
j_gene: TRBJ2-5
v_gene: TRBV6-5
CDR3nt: TGTGCCAGTACGAACAGGGGGCGTTCGACGGAGACCCAGTACTTC
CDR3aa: CASTNRGRSTETQYF

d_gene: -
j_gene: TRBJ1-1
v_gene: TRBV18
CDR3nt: TGTGCCAGCTCACCACTCGGACGGAACACTGAAGCTTTCTTT
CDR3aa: CASSPLGRNTEAFF

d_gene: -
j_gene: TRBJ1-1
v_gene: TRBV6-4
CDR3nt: TGTGCCAGCAGTGACACCCCGGGGGGGGGCAGGAACACTGAAGCTTTCTTT
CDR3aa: CASSDTPGGGRNTEAFF

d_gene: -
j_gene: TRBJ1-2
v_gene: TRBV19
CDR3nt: TGTGCCACTCGGCAAGTCTATGGCTACACCTTC
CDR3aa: CATRQVYGYTF

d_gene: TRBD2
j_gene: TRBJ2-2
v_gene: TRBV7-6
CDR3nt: TGTGCCAGCAGCTTACGTGTAGCGGGGACCACCGGGGAGCTGTTTTTT
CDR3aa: CASSLRVAGTTGELFF